Only a few counts were recorded for the clone carrying this T cell receptor (beta chain). Method: immunoSEQ multiplex PCR; TCRdb's copy keeps in-frame clones and lacks some. The profile covers 90,000 to 100,000 clones, with around nine tenths appearing a single time and about 0.82% taken by the ten largest. These data are taken from a study of OX40 agonist ivuxolimab in advanced cancers. Germline assignment: CDR1 SGHRS and CDR2 YFSETQ. This CDR3 comprises 16 residues. The ends were cut back, 2 bases at V and 0 bases at J, with 11 bases in the middle. Autoimmune disease history or systemic immunosuppression barred patients.

This receptor was obtained from an adult with an advanced solid tumor such as melanoma, head and neck, liver or kidney cancer. V and J are TRBV5-1 and TRBJ1-4; no definite D call. The material was CD4+ or CD8+ T cells sorted from blood, obtained in a trial of the OX40 agonist ivuxolimab. CDR3 protein: CASSFRSAATNEKLFF. CDR3 sequence (DNA): TGCGCCAGCAGCTTCCGGTCGGCGGCAACTAATGAAAAACTGTTTTTT.